The clone carrying this T cell receptor beta chain was seen a few times. The antigen is unknown. This entry belongs to a study of CD8+CD57+ T cells in acquired aplastic anemia. Study as a whole: Sorted CD4+ and CD8+ cells gave a mean 3.2 ug DNA, range 0.2 to 27.4 ug. Study-wide results and caveats: In common between the patients and the controls were twenty-nine CD8+ CDR3 sequences. Significant differences in CD8+ Simpson's diversity were not observed between patients and controls.

The use of genomic DNA as template underpinned the TCR beta VDJ and CDR3 profiling. TCRdb reprocessed the reads with MiXCR, giving one entry per CDR3 protein. The sample shows some 190,000 distinct CDR3 sequences, about half of them seen only once. With V trimmed by 3 bases and J by 6 bases, 7 bases remained unmatched. From germline, CDR1 is SGDLS and CDR2 YYNGEE. The CDR3 has 16 amino acids. Sequences were obtained from sorted CD4+, CD8+, or CD8+CD57+ T cells (not recorded which) from PBMCs. This clonotype was sampled from a human donor in good health, serving as a control. This chain joins TRBV9 and TRBJ2-1; 12 bases map to TRBD1. CDR3 DNA: TGTGCCAGCAGCGCCCTCGGGACAGGGGGCCTCAATGAGCAGTTCTTC. This translates into CASSALGTGGLNEQFF.